This is a list of T cell receptor beta chains from one sample in a study of blood T cell repertoires in COVID-19. Only in-frame clones appear in the TCRdb table, and some are missing; sequencing was by immunoSEQ multiplex PCR. The sample has 50,000 or so clones, about four fifths seen once; the top ten hold 7% to 7.5%. The source material was peripheral blood. Source of these receptors: a man in his forties with acute or convalescent COVID-19. CDR3s include the opening cysteine and the closing phenylalanine or tryptophan. The D gene is left open where the match is weak. Clone size is not always given. Where it is, it says once, few, many or a class for expanded clones.

length: 13; D: .; V: TRBV19; size: .; J: TRBJ1-2; DNA: TGTGCCAGTAGTATAGCAGGGTTTGATGGCTACACCTTC; CDR3: CASSIAGFDGYTF
length: 16; D: .; V: TRBV27; size: .; J: TRBJ1-2; DNA: TGTGCCAGCCGGCAGGGGCCCTCACTAATTAACTATGGCTACACCTTC; CDR3: CASRQGPSLINYGYTF
length: 15; D: .; V: TRBV5-4; size: .; J: TRBJ2-7; DNA: TGTGCCAGCAGCTTGGCCGCTGCGGGGTTGAACGAGCAGTACTTC; CDR3: CASSLAAAGLNEQYF
length: 14; D: TRBD1; V: TRBV23-1; size: .; J: TRBJ2-7; DNA: TGCGCCAGCAGTCCTGAGACAGGGGTCGAGGAGCAGTACTTC; CDR3: CASSPETGVEEQYF
length: 15; D: TRBD2; V: TRBV19; size: .; J: TRBJ2-1; DNA: TGTGCCAGTAGTAAAAGTGGGGGAGGGTACAATGAGCAGTTCTTC; CDR3: CASSKSGGGYNEQFF
length: 16; D: TRBD2; V: TRBV9; size: .; J: TRBJ2-3; DNA: TGTGCCAGCAGCGCATCGGGACTAGCGGGGACAGATACGCAGTATTTT; CDR3: CASSASGLAGTDTQYF
length: 16; D: TRBD1; V: TRBV12-5; size: .; J: TRBJ1-6; DNA: TGTGCTAGTGGTTTGCCCACGACAGGGGGCAATTCACCCCTCCACTTT; CDR3: CASGLPTTGGNSPLHF
length: 15; D: .; V: TRBV9; size: .; J: TRBJ1-3; DNA: TGTGCCAGCAGCGTTGACGGGGGCTCTGGAAACACCATATATTTT; CDR3: CASSVDGGSGNTIYF
length: 15; D: .; V: TRBV7-2; size: .; J: TRBJ2-5; DNA: TGTGCCAGCAGCTTAGTGTCGGGGATACAAGAGACCCAGTACTTC; CDR3: CASSLVSGIQETQYF
length: 15; D: .; V: TRBV6-5; size: once; J: TRBJ2-5; DNA: TGTGCCAGCAGGCCTGGGGGGACAGATAAAGAGACCCAGTACTTC; CDR3: CASRPGGTDKETQYF
length: 16; D: TRBD1; V: TRBV5-4; size: .; J: TRBJ2-4; DNA: TGTGCCAGCAGTCTAAAAGGCGGACAGGGAGAAAACATTCAGTACTTC; CDR3: CASSLKGGQGENIQYF
length: 14; D: .; V: TRBV9; size: .; J: TRBJ1-2; DNA: TGTGCCAGCAGCGTAGACCTAGGCGACTATGGCTACACCTTC; CDR3: CASSVDLGDYGYTF
length: 17; D: TRBD1; V: TRBV11-2; size: .; J: TRBJ2-3; DNA: TGTGCCAGCAGACTAATCGGGACAGGACAGGGGACAGATACGCAGTATTTT; CDR3: CASRLIGTGQGTDTQYF
length: 15; D: .; V: TRBV29-1; size: medium-sized; J: TRBJ2-7; DNA: TGCAGCGTTCGACCTAAGACAGTTCCCCCCTACGAGCAGTACTTC; CDR3: CSVRPKTVPPYEQYF
length: 17; D: TRBD2; V: TRBV10-3; size: .; J: TRBJ2-3; DNA: TGTGCCATCAGTGGGGAGGGCAGGCTCCTTCCCACAGATACGCAGTATTTT; CDR3: CAISGEGRLLPTDTQYF
length: 14; D: .; V: TRBV11-2; size: .; J: TRBJ2-7; DNA: TGTGCCAGCAGCTTAGATCCCGCAGGGCGGGAGCAGTACTTC; CDR3: CASSLDPAGREQYF
length: 12; D: TRBD1; V: TRBV2; size: once; J: TRBJ1-5; DNA: TGTGCCAGCACTGACAGGGGTCAGCCCCAGCATTTT; CDR3: CASTDRGQPQHF
length: 14; D: .; V: TRBV30; size: .; J: TRBJ1-6; DNA: TGTGCCTGGAGCTGGGGGGGCCCCAATTCACCCCTCCACTTT; CDR3: CAWSWGGPNSPLHF
length: 15; D: .; V: TRBV30; size: .; J: TRBJ2-2; DNA: TGTGCCTGGAGATACTTCAGGGGTGCGTCCGGGGAGCTGTTTTTT; CDR3: CAWRYFRGASGELFF
length: 14; D: .; V: TRBV5-5; size: .; J: TRBJ1-5; DNA: TGTGCCAGCAGCCAGGCGGCCTCCTATCGCGGAGGGCATTTT; CDR3: CASSQAASYRGGHF
length: 14; D: .; V: TRBV5-1; size: .; J: TRBJ2-3; DNA: TGCGCCAGCAGCGACGGACTCCTACGGGATACGCAGTATTTT; CDR3: CASSDGLLRDTQYF
length: 15; D: .; V: TRBV6-6; size: .; J: TRBJ1-2; DNA: TGTGCCAGCAGTTCCCCGACAGGCTTTTGGTATGGCTACACCTTC; CDR3: CASSSPTGFWYGYTF
length: 14; D: TRBD1; V: TRBV3-1/TRBV3-2; size: .; J: TRBJ2-7; DNA: TGTGCCAGCACCCTTGGGACAGGTCCCTACGAGCAGTACTTC; CDR3: CASTLGTGPYEQYF
length: 17; D: TRBD1; V: TRBV7-6; size: .; J: TRBJ1-2; DNA: TGTGCCAGCAGCCCTCGGGACAGCTTTCCGATTAACTATGGCTACACCTTC; CDR3: CASSPRDSFPINYGYTF
length: 12; D: .; V: TRBV10-3; size: .; J: TRBJ1-1; DNA: TGTGCCATCAGTGGACAAAACACTGAAGCTTTCTTT; CDR3: CAISGQNTEAFF
length: 16; D: TRBD2; V: TRBV6-5; size: .; J: TRBJ2-7; DNA: TGTGCCAGCAGTTACTCGGGACTAGCGGGGACCTACGAGCAGTACTTC; CDR3: CASSYSGLAGTYEQYF
length: 14; D: TRBD1; V: TRBV6-5; size: .; J: TRBJ1-1; DNA: TGTGCCAGCAGAGAGATAGGGGGCTTGGGTGAAGCTTTCTTT; CDR3: CASREIGGLGEAFF
length: 15; D: TRBD1; V: TRBV9; size: .; J: TRBJ2-3; DNA: TGTGCCAGCAGCATTAGGCAGGGGGCAACAGATACGCAGTATTTT; CDR3: CASSIRQGATDTQYF
length: 15; D: .; V: TRBV30; size: .; J: TRBJ1-5; DNA: TGTGCCCTCTCGGCAGGGGCTGGTAGCAATCAGCCCCAGCATTTT; CDR3: CALSAGAGSNQPQHF
length: 12; D: .; V: TRBV2; size: .; J: TRBJ2-1; DNA: TGTGCCAGCAGGGGGCCTTACAATGAGCAGTTCTTC; CDR3: CASRGPYNEQFF
length: 15; D: TRBD1; V: TRBV24-1; size: .; J: TRBJ2-7; DNA: TGTGCCACCAGTGATCCCGGACAGGGGGCCTACGAGCAGTACTTC; CDR3: CATSDPGQGAYEQYF
length: 13; D: .; V: TRBV3-1/TRBV3-2; size: .; J: TRBJ1-1; DNA: TGTGCCAGCAGCCATCGACAGAACACTGAAGCTTTCTTT; CDR3: CASSHRQNTEAFF
length: 14; D: .; V: TRBV24-1; size: .; J: TRBJ2-2; DNA: TGTGCCACCAGTCCTGCAGGGAGGACCGGGGAGCTGTTTTTT; CDR3: CATSPAGRTGELFF
length: 15; D: TRBD1; V: TRBV5-1; size: once; J: TRBJ2-5; DNA: TGCGCCAGCAGCACGGGGACAGGGATAAGGGAGACCCAGTACTTC; CDR3: CASSTGTGIRETQYF
length: 13; D: .; V: TRBV9; size: .; J: TRBJ2-7; DNA: TGTGCCAGCAGCGTGATGGGGCTGGGAGAGCAGTACTTC; CDR3: CASSVMGLGEQYF
length: 12; D: .; V: TRBV7-9; size: .; J: TRBJ2-7; DNA: TGTGCCAGCAGCCGTACGGACAATGAGCAGTACTTC; CDR3: CASSRTDNEQYF
length: 14; D: .; V: TRBV5-1; size: .; J: TRBJ2-1; DNA: TGCGCCAGCAGCCGAACCAGCCTAGTCGATGAGCAGTTCTTC; CDR3: CASSRTSLVDEQFF
length: 13; D: .; V: TRBV5-1; size: .; J: TRBJ1-2; DNA: TGCGCCAGCAGCTTATCAGGGTCTTATGGCTACACCTTC; CDR3: CASSLSGSYGYTF
length: 14; D: .; V: TRBV12-1; size: .; J: TRBJ2-7; DNA: TGTGCCAGCACCGTAGACCAGCGGCGGTACGAGCAGTACTTC; CDR3: CASTVDQRRYEQYF
length: 13; D: .; V: TRBV7-9; size: .; J: TRBJ1-2; DNA: TGTGCCAGCAGCTTGGGCGAAAGGGGCGGCTACACCTTC; CDR3: CASSLGERGGYTF
length: 15; D: .; V: TRBV27; size: .; J: TRBJ2-1; DNA: TGTGCCAGCAGTTTAACGGGCTGGACAATCAATGAGCAGTTCTTC; CDR3: CASSLTGWTINEQFF
length: 15; D: TRBD1; V: TRBV6-2/TRBV6-3; size: .; J: TRBJ2-3; DNA: TGTGCCAGCAGTTACAGGGACAGGGAGACAGATACGCAGTATTTT; CDR3: CASSYRDRETDTQYF
length: 14; D: TRBD1; V: TRBV30; size: .; J: TRBJ2-7; DNA: TGTGCCTGGACTCCCGTGGGACAGCACTACGAGCAGTACTTC; CDR3: CAWTPVGQHYEQYF
length: 11; D: .; V: TRBV5-1; size: .; J: TRBJ2-7; DNA: TGCGCCAGCATGGGGGCTTACGAGCAGTACTTC; CDR3: CASMGAYEQYF
length: 16; D: .; V: TRBV5-1; size: .; J: TRBJ2-2; DNA: TGCGCCAGCAGCCCACGACAGGACCATAACACCGGGGAGCTGTTTTTT; CDR3: CASSPRQDHNTGELFF